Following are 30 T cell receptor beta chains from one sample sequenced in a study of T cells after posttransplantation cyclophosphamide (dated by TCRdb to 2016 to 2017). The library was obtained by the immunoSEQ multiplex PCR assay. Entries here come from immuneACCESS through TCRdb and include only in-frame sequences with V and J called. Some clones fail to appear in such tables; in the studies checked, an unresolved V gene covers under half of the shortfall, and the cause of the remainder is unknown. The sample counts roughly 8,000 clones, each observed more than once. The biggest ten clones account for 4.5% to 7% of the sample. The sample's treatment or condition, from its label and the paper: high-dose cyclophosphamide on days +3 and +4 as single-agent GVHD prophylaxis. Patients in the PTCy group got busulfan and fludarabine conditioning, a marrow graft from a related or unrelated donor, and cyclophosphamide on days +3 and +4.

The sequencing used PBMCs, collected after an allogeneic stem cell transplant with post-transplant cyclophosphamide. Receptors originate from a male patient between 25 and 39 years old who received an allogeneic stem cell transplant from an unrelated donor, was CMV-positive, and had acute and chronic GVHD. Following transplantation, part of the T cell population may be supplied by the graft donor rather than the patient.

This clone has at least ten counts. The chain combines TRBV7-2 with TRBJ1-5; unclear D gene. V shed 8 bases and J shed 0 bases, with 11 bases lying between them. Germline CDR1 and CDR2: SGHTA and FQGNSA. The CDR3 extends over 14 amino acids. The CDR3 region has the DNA TGTGCCAGCTGCAACAGTTATAGCAATCAGCCCCAGCATTTT. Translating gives CASCNSYSNQPQHF.

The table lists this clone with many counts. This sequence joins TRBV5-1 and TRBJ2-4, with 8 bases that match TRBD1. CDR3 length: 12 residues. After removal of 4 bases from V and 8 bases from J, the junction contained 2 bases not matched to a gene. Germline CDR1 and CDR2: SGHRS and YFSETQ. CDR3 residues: CASSHRGDIQYF. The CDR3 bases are TGCGCCAGCAGCCACAGGGGGGACATTCAGTACTTC.

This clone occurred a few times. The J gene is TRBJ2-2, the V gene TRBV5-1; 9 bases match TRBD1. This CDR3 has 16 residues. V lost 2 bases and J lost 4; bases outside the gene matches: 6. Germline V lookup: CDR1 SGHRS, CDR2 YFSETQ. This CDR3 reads CASSFTGGVGTGELFF. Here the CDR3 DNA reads TGCGCCAGCAGCTTTACAGGGGGCGTTGGCACCGGGGAGCTGTTTTTT.

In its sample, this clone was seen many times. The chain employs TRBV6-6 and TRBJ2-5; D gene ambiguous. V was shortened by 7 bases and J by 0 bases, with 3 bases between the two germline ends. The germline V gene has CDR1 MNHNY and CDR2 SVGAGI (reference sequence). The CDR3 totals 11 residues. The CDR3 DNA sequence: TGTGCCAGCATCTACCAAGAGACCCAGTACTTC. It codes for CASIYQETQYF.

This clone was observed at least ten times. The CDR3 coding sequence is TGTGCCAGCAGCTCGGGGACTAGCGGGAGGGAGGGTGAGCAGTTCTTC. Its translation: CASSSGTSGREGEQFF. The genes are TRBV7-3 and TRBJ2-1, with TRBD2 matching 16 bases. Per the germline V gene, CDR1 is SGHTA and CDR2 is FQGTGA. V lost 4 bases, J lost 9 bases, and 6 bases stayed unmatched. The CDR3 spans 16 residues.

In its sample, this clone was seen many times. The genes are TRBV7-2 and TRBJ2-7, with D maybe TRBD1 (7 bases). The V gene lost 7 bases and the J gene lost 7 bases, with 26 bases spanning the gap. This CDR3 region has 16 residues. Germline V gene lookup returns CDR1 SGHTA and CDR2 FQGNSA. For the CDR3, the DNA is TGTGCCAGCATCCCAACCACCTCACCTTCAGGGGGGGAGCAGTACTTC. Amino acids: CASIPTTSPSGGEQYF.

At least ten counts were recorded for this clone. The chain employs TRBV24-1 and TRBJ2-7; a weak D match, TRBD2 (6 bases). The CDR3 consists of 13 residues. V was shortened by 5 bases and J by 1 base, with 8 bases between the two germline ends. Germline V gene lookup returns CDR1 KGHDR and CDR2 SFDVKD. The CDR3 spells CATSGGISYEQYF. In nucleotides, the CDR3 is TGTGCCACCAGTGGCGGGATTTCCTACGAGCAGTACTTC.

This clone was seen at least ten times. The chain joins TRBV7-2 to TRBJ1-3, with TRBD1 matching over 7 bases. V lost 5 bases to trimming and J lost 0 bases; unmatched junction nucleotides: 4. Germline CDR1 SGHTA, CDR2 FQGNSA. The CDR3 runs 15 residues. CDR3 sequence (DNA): TGTGCCAGCAGCCCCCAGGGGGTCTCTGGAAACACCATATATTTT. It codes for CASSPQGVSGNTIYF.

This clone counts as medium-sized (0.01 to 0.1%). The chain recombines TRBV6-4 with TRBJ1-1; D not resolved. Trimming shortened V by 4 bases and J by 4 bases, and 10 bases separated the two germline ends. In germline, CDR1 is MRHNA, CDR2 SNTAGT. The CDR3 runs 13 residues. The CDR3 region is CASSVEEGTEAFF. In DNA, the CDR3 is TGTGCCAGCAGTGTTGAGGAGGGCACTGAAGCTTTCTTT.

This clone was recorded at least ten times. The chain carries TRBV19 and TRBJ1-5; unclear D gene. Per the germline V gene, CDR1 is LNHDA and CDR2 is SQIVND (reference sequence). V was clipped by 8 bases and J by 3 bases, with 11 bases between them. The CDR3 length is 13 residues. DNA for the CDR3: TGTGCCAGTTCTTTAGGGCCCAATCAGCCCCAGCATTTT. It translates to CASSLGPNQPQHF.

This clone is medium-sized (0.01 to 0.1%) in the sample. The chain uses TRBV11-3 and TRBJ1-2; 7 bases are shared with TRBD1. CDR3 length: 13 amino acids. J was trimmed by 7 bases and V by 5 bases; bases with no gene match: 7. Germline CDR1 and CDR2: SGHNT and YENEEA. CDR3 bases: TGTGCCAGCAGCCACGACAGGGAAGGTGGCTACACCTTC. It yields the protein CASSHDREGGYTF. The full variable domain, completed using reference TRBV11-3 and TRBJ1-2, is EAGVVQSPRYKIIEKKQPVAFWCNPISGHNTLYWYLQNLGQGPELLIRYENEEAVDDSQLPKDRFSAERLKGVDSTLKIQPAELGDSAVYLCASSHDREGGYTFGSGTRLTVV.

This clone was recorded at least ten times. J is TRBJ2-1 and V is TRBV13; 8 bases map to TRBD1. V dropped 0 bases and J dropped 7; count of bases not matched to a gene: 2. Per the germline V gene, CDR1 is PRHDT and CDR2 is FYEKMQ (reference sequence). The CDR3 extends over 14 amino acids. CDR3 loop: CASSLGQGENEQFF. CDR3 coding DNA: TGTGCCAGCAGCTTAGGACAGGGGGAGAATGAGCAGTTCTTC.

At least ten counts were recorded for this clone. The CDR3 sequence is CASSGPRGEQFF. CDR3 coding DNA: TGTGCCAGCAGCGGCCCCAGGGGGGAGCAGTTCTTC. The genes are TRBV9 and TRBJ2-1; 7 bases fit TRBD1. The CDR3 spans 12 residues. Unmatched junction bases numbered 4, after V lost 3 bases and J lost 10 bases. Per germline, CDR1 SGDLS and CDR2 YYNGEE.

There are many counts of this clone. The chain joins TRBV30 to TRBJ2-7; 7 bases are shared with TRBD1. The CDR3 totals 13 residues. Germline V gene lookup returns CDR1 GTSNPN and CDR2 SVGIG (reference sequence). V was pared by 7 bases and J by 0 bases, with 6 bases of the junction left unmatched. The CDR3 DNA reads TGTGCCTTCCGGGACAGCAGCTCCTACGAGCAGTACTTC. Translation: CAFRDSSSYEQYF.

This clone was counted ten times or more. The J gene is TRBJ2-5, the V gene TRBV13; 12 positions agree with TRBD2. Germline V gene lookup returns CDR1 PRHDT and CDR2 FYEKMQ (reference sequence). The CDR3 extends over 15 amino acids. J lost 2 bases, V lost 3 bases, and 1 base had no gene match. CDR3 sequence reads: CASSFGLAGQETQYF. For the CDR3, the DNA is TGTGCCAGCAGCTTTGGACTAGCGGGACAAGAGACCCAGTACTTC.

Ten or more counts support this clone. The CDR3 sequence is CASIREGMNTGELFF. Written as DNA, the CDR3 is TGTGCCAGTATTAGGGAGGGGATGAACACCGGGGAGCTGTTTTTT. The V and J genes are TRBV19 and TRBJ2-2; 7 bases fit TRBD2. The V gene's germline CDR1 is LNHDA and CDR2 SQIVND (reference sequence). V shed 7 bases, J shed 1 base, and the junction held 6 bases outside the gene matches. The CDR3 totals 15 residues.

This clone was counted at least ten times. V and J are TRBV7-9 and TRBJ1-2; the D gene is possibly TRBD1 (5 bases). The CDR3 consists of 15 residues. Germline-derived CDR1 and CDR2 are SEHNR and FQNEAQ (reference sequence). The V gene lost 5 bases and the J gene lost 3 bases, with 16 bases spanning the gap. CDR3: CASSHTHRLHYGYTF. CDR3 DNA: TGTGCCAGCAGCCATACCCACAGGCTACACTATGGCTACACCTTC.

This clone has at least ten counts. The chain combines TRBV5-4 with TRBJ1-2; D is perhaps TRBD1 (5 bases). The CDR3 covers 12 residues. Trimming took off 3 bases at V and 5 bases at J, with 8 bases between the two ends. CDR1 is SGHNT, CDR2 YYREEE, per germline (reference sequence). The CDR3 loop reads CASSSGGYGYTF. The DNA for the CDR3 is TGTGCCAGCAGCTCGGGGGGGTATGGCTACACCTTC.

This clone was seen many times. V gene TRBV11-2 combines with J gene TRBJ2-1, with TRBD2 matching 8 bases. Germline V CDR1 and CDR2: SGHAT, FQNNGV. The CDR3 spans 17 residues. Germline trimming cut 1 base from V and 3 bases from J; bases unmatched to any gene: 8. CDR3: CASSLGIKAGVYNEQFF. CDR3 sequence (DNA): TGTGCCAGCAGCTTAGGAATAAAAGCGGGGGTCTACAATGAGCAGTTCTTC.

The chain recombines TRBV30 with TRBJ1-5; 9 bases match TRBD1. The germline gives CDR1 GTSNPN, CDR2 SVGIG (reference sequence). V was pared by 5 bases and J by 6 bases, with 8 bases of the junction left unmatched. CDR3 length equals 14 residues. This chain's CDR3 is CAWAPGQGVQPQHF. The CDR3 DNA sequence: TGTGCCTGGGCCCCGGGACAGGGAGTTCAGCCCCAGCATTTT.

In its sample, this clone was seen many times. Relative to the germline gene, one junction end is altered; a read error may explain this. The CDR3 loop is CASSGRDPGSQYF. The CDR3, as DNA: TGTGCCAGTAGCGGAAGAGACCCAGGGTCCCAGTACTTC. This chain uses TRBV9 with TRBJ2-5; D is possibly TRBD2 (6 bases). Germline V gives CDR1 SGDLS, CDR2 YYNGEE. The length of the CDR3 is 13 residues.

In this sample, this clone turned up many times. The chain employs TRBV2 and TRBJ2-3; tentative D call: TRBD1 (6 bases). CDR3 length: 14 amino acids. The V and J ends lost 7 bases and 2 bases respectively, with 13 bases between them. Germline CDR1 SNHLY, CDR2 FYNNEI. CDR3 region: CASTRGQITDTQYF. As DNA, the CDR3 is TGTGCCAGCACACGTGGACAGATCACAGATACGCAGTATTTT. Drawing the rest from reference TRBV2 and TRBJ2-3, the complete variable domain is EPEVTQTPSHQVTQMGQEVILRCVPISNHLYFYWYRQILGQKVEFLVSFYNNEISEKSEIFDDQFSVERPDGSNFTLKIRSTKLEDSAMYFCASTRGQITDTQYFGPGTRLTVL.

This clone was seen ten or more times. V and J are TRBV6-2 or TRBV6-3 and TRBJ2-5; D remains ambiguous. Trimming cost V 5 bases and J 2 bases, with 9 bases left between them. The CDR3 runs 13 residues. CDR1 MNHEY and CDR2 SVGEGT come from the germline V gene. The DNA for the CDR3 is TGTGCCAGCAGTCAGGTCTTTCAAGAGACCCAGTACTTC. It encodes CASSQVFQETQYF.

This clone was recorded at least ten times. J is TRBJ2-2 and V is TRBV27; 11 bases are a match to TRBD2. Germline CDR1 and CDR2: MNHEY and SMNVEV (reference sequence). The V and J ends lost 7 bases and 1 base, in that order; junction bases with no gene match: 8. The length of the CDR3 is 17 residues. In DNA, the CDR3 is TGTGCCAGCACCTTGTGGGGACTAGCGGTGAACACCGGGGAGCTGTTTTTT. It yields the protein CASTLWGLAVNTGELFF.

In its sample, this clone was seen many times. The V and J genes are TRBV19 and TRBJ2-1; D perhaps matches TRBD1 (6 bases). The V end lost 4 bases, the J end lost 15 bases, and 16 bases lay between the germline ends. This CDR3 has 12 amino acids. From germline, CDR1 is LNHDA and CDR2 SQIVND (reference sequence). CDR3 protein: CASSTRDIGRFF. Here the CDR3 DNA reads TGTGCCAGTAGTACCCGGGACATTGGCCGGTTCTTC.

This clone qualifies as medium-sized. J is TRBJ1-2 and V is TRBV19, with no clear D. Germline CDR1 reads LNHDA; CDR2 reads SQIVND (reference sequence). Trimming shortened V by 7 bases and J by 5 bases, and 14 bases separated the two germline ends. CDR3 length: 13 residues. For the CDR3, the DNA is TGTGCCAGTACCGCCCAGTCCGGGTATGGCTACACCTTC. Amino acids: CASTAQSGYGYTF. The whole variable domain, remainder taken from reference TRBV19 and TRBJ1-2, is DGGITQSPKYLFRKEGQNVTLSCEQNLNHDAMYWYRQDPGQGLRLIYYSQIVNDFQKGDIAEGYSVSREKKESFPLTVTSAQKNPTAFYLCASTAQSGYGYTFGSGTRLTVV.

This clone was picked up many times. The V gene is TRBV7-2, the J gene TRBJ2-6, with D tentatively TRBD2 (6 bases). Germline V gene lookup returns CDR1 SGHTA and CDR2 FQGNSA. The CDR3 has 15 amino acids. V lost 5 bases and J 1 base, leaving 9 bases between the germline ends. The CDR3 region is CASSRTISGANVLTF. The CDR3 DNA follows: TGTGCCAGCAGCAGGACTATTTCTGGGGCCAACGTCCTGACTTTC.

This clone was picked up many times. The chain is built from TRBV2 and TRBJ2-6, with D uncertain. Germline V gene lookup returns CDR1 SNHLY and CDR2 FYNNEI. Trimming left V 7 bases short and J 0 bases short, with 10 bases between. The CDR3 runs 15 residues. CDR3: CASIEAISGANVLTF. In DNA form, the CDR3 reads TGTGCCAGCATTGAGGCCATCTCTGGGGCCAACGTCCTGACTTTC.

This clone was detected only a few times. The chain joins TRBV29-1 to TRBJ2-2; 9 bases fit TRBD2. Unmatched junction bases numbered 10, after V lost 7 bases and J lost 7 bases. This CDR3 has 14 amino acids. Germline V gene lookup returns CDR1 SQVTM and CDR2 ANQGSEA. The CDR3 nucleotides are TGCAGCGGCGGGAGGGGGGGGCAGAGCGGGGAGCTGTTTTTT. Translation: CSGGRGGQSGELFF.

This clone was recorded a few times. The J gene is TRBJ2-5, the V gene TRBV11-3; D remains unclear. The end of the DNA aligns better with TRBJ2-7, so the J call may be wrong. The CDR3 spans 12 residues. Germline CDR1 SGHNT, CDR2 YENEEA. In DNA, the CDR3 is TGTGCCAGCAGCTTAGTGTCCTACGAGCAGTACTTC. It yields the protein CASSLVSYEQYF.